Below are 23 T cell receptor beta chains sequenced from a single sample in a study of blood T cell repertoires in COVID-19. TCRdb's table, derived via immunoSEQ multiplex PCR, lists solely in-frame clones and lacks some. The repertoire consists of hundreds of thousands of clones, with 84% occurring once and the leading ten covering 8.6%. Sequencing was performed on peripheral blood. These receptors came from a human donor in a cohort sampled during active COVID-19.

The chain recombines TRBV6-2 or TRBV6-3 with TRBJ2-1, with TRBD2 matching over 8 bases. The V segment lost 0 bases and the J segment 3 bases; nucleotides outside the gene matches: 7. CDR3 size: 17 residues. Per the germline V gene, CDR1 is MNHEY and CDR2 is SVGEGT. CDR3 protein: CASSYSLAGGGYNEQFF. The DNA of the CDR3 is TGTGCCAGCAGTTACTCCCTTGCGGGGGGAGGCTACAATGAGCAGTTCTTC.

The chain has TRBV27 and TRBJ2-7; tentative D call: TRBD1 (5 bases). Per germline, CDR1 MNHEY and CDR2 SMNVEV (reference sequence). CDR3 length: 14 residues. V shed 1 base and J shed 0 bases, with 7 bases lying between them. DNA for the CDR3: TGTGCCAGCAGTTTATTCAGGGCCTCCTACGAGCAGTACTTC. Protein sequence: CASSLFRASYEQYF.

The genes are TRBV11-2 and TRBJ1-1, with TRBD1 matching over 8 bases. The CDR3 contains 16 residues. Germline CDR1 SGHAT, CDR2 FQNNGV. V shed 1 base and J 4 bases; nucleotides not matched to a gene: 8. The CDR3 loop reads CASSLGDRQWSTEAFF. The CDR3 region has the DNA TGTGCCAGCAGCTTAGGGGACAGGCAGTGGAGCACTGAAGCTTTCTTT.

The rearrangement links TRBV28 to TRBJ2-3; TRBD1 matches at 11 bases. This CDR3 comprises 13 residues. Germline V CDR1 and CDR2: MDHEN, SYDVKM. Germline trimming cut 9 bases from V and 5 bases from J; bases unmatched to any gene: 4. DNA for the CDR3: TGTGCCAGGGGGGGACAGGGGGGAGATACGCAGTATTTT. Protein: CARGGQGGDTQYF.

This clone has a handful of counts. This rearrangement joins TRBV19 to TRBJ2-5; D possibly corresponds to TRBD2 (6 bases). Trimming removed 3 bases from V and 1 base from J, with 9 bases in between. This CDR3 spans 14 amino acids. Germline-derived CDR1 and CDR2 are LNHDA and SQIVND (reference sequence). CDR3 amino acids: CASSMGGAQETQYF. DNA for the CDR3: TGTGCCAGTAGTATGGGCGGGGCCCAAGAGACCCAGTACTTC.

The chain carries TRBV7-8 and TRBJ1-2; 8 bases map to TRBD1. Germline trimming cut 5 bases from V and 8 bases from J; bases unmatched to any gene: 7. The CDR3 length is 13 residues. Germline CDR1 is SGHVS and CDR2 is FQNEAQ. CDR3 region: CASSTDRDRGYTF. CDR3 coding DNA: TGTGCCAGCAGCACGGACAGGGATCGAGGCTACACCTTC.

This rearrangement joins TRBV5-6 to TRBJ1-5, with 9 positions matching TRBD1. V lost 0 bases to trimming and J lost 6 bases; unmatched junction nucleotides: 7. Per the germline V gene, CDR1 is SGHDT and CDR2 is YYEEEE. This CDR3 spans 16 amino acids. The CDR3 reads CASSLAGDRASQPQHF. DNA of the CDR3: TGTGCCAGCAGCTTGGCGGGGGACAGGGCGAGTCAGCCCCAGCATTTT.

The V and J genes are TRBV11-2 and TRBJ2-4; 8 nucleotides match TRBD1. There are 16 residues in the CDR3. CDR1 and CDR2 (germline): SGHAT, FQNNGV. Trimming at V came to 5 bases and at J to 0 bases, leaving 6 bases not matched to a gene. CDR3 protein: CASSQRQGLAKNIQYF. For the CDR3, the DNA is TGTGCCAGCAGCCAGCGACAGGGGTTAGCCAAAAACATTCAGTACTTC.

The chain has TRBV2 and TRBJ2-5, with a tentative D call TRBD1 (6 bases). Germline CDR1 is SNHLY and CDR2 is FYNNEI. This CDR3 is 12 amino acids long. With 3 bases removed from V and 7 bases from J, the gap between germline ends came to 9 bases. CDR3 sequence: CASSDRGWTQYF. The CDR3 DNA follows: TGTGCCAGCAGTGACAGGGGATGGACCCAGTACTTC.

This clone has just a few counts. Its ends do not fully match the called genes, so a read error is possible. The chain has TRBV29-1 and TRBJ2-1, with 9 bases lining up with TRBD2. The CDR3 runs to 15 residues. Germline V gene sequence: CDR1 SQVTM, CDR2 ANQGSEA. The CDR3 sequence is CSVEGAGGLYNEQFF. In nucleotides, the CDR3 is TGCAGCGTCGAAGGAGCGGGAGGACTTTACAATGAGCAGTTCTTC.

The chain couples TRBV28 to TRBJ2-1; 10 bases agree with TRBD1. In germline, CDR1 is MDHEN, CDR2 SYDVKM. This CDR3 has 17 amino acids. The ends lost 5 bases at V and 7 bases at J; junction bases unmatched: 14. The CDR3 loop reads CASSDMDRGWASNEQFF. The CDR3 DNA is TGTGCCAGCAGTGACATGGACAGGGGGTGGGCTAGTAATGAGCAGTTCTTC.

The sample holds one count of this clone. The rearrangement uses TRBV7-9 and TRBJ2-5; 9 bases map to TRBD2. Looked up from germline, CDR1 is SEHNR and CDR2 is FQNEAQ (reference sequence). The CDR3 consists of 15 residues. Germline trimming cut 6 bases from V and 4 bases from J; bases unmatched to any gene: 9. Here the CDR3 reads CASSLGLASGETQYF. The DNA for the CDR3 is TGTGCCAGCAGTCTGGGACTAGCCTCGGGAGAGACCCAGTACTTC.

The sample holds one count of this clone. The chain uses TRBV21-1 and TRBJ2-1; the table's D call TRBD1 went unverified against the DNA. TRBV21-1 is reported as a pseudogene. The CDR3 loop spans 17 amino acids. The CDR3 loop reads CASSRKSGTGGFNEQFF. The CDR3 region has the DNA TGTGCCAGCAGCAGAAAATCCGGGACAGGGGGCTTCAATGAGCAGTTCTTC.

V gene TRBV4-2 combines with J gene TRBJ2-1; D is unclear. Trimming removed 4 bases at V and 6 bases at J, with 10 bases between. The CDR3 is 13 residues long. Germline loops: CDR1 LGHNA, CDR2 YNFKEQ. CDR3 bases: TGTGCCAGCAGCCCCCAACGCGCCAATGAGCAGTTCTTC. This gives the protein CASSPQRANEQFF.

This clone was picked up a small number of times. The chain joins TRBV6-5 to TRBJ1-5; TRBD1 matches 8 bases. The germline V gene encodes CDR1 MNHEY and CDR2 SVGAGI. There are 14 residues in the CDR3. Unmatched junction bases numbered 5, after V lost 5 bases and J lost 5 bases. Written as DNA, the CDR3 is TGTGCCAGCAGTCCGGACAGGGATGATCAGCCCCAGCATTTT. The encoded protein is CASSPDRDDQPQHF.

With regard to this clone: The CDR3 does not end in the conserved phenylalanine or tryptophan, so this is likely a read error. Because the CDR3's place on the DNA is in doubt, the DNA is left out and the CDR3 is given as listed by TCRdb. V usage is TRBV29-1 and J usage is TRBJ1-1; the table's D call, TRBD1, was not checked against the DNA. Germline CDR1 reads SQVTM; CDR2 reads ANQGSEA. The CDR3 length is 14 residues, termini included. CDR3 amino acids: CSVEDGGTGVGRWP.

A remark on this clone: This CDR3 is also generated by other DNA sequences in the sample. This sequence joins TRBV28 and TRBJ1-6; the D is unclear. The CDR3 has 15 residues. V gave up 3 bases and J gave up 0 bases, with 6 bases separating them. Germline CDR1 is MDHEN and CDR2 is SYDVKM. CDR3 protein: CASSFGSSYNSPLHF. The CDR3 DNA sequence: TGTGCCAGCAGTTTTGGGAGCTCCTATAATTCACCCCTCCACTTT.

The chain joins TRBV4-2 to TRBJ2-7; 10 bases agree with TRBD2. Germline assignment: CDR1 LGHNA and CDR2 YNFKEQ. This CDR3 is 15 amino acids long. J lost 2 bases, V lost 4 bases, and 5 bases had no gene match. CDR3 in amino acids: CASSPLLAGAYEQYF. CDR3 nucleotide sequence: TGTGCCAGCAGCCCCCTCCTAGCGGGGGCCTACGAGCAGTACTTC.

The V gene is TRBV6-5, the J gene TRBJ1-1; 7 bases match TRBD1. There are 15 residues in the CDR3. The J segment lost 5 bases and the V segment lost 6 bases, leaving 12 bases of the junction unmatched. Germline V gene data show CDR1 as MNHEY and CDR2 as SVGAGI. CDR3 nucleotides: TGTGCCAGCAGCATACAGGGGAGCTCGGGGACTGAAGCTTTCTTT. This translates into CASSIQGSSGTEAFF.

This chain connects TRBV5-1 to TRBJ2-5; D not certain. CDR3 length: 16 amino acids. The V gene lost 4 bases and the J gene lost 7 bases, with 23 bases spanning the gap. Germline V gene lookup returns CDR1 SGHRS and CDR2 YFSETQ. CDR3 amino acids: CASSPGIGTGEGTQYF. DNA of the CDR3: TGCGCCAGCAGCCCTGGTATAGGCACCGGAGAAGGGACCCAGTACTTC.

The chain joins TRBV27 to TRBJ1-2; 11 bases line up with TRBD1. This CDR3 has 15 residues. V was clipped by 5 bases and J by 4 bases; unmatched bases: 6. Germline V gives CDR1 MNHEY, CDR2 SMNVEV (reference sequence). CDR3 residues: CASSRDRGRGYGYTF. The CDR3 DNA reads as TGTGCCAGCAGTCGGGACAGGGGGAGGGGCTATGGCTACACCTTC.

This chain links TRBV7-2 with TRBJ2-5, with TRBD2 matching over 8 bases. This CDR3 comprises 17 residues. The trim removed 3 bases at V and 5 bases at J, leaving 14 bases unmatched. Germline CDR1 SGHTA, CDR2 FQGNSA. CDR3 in amino acids: CASSFIVRSGGTETQYF. The CDR3 DNA sequence: TGTGCCAGCAGCTTTATCGTTCGGAGCGGGGGAACGGAGACCCAGTACTTC.

The chain joins TRBV19 to TRBJ1-1, with D maybe TRBD1 (6 bases). Germline-derived CDR1 and CDR2 are LNHDA and SQIVND (reference sequence). The V end was cut by 5 bases, the J end by 2 bases, with 15 bases between. This CDR3 region has 15 residues. This CDR3 reads CASSSPGQANTEAFF. The CDR3 DNA follows: TGTGCCAGTAGTTCGCCGGGACAAGCTAACACTGAAGCTTTCTTT.